One and the same sample provided the 21 T cell receptor beta chains below, sequenced in a study of OX40 agonist ivuxolimab in advanced cancers. Sequenced by immunoSEQ multiplex PCR; TCRdb stores in-frame clones only, minus some. Seen here are tens of thousands of clones, over 60% observed once, and the top ten hold more than 1.5%. Sequenced material: CD4+ or CD8+ T cells sorted from blood, taken in a trial of the OX40 agonist ivuxolimab. The source of these receptors is an adult with an advanced solid tumor such as melanoma, head and neck, liver or kidney cancer.

This sequence joins TRBV11-2 and TRBJ2-7; D might be TRBD1 (6 bases). The germline V gene has CDR1 SGHAT and CDR2 FQNNGV. The CDR3 length is 12 residues. V gave up 5 bases and J gave up 4 bases, with 9 bases separating them. CDR3 in DNA: TGTGCCAGCAGCCCACAGGGATACGAGCAGTACTTC. Protein sequence: CASSPQGYEQYF.

The chain recombines TRBV10-3 with TRBJ2-2; the D gene is possibly TRBD1 (6 bases). The CDR3 runs to 15 residues. Germline V CDR1 and CDR2: ENHRY, SYGVKD. Trimming took off 7 bases at V and 3 bases at J, with 15 bases between the two ends. CDR3 sequence: CAIMGQLTDTGELFF. CDR3 nucleotide sequence: TGTGCCATCATGGGACAACTGACCGACACCGGGGAGCTGTTTTTT.

The chain combines TRBV30 with TRBJ2-3, with 8 nucleotides matching TRBD1. Trimming cost V 5 bases and J 3 bases; bases outside gene matches: 4. The germline CDR1 and CDR2 sequences are GTSNPN and SVGIG (reference sequence). CDR3 size: 13 residues. In DNA form, the CDR3 reads TGTGCCTGGGAATGGACAGGGACAGATACGCAGTATTTT. Protein: CAWEWTGTDTQYF.

This clone appeared a few times. The chain links TRBV5-1 to TRBJ1-1; TRBD1 is a possible D gene (6 bases). The germline gives CDR1 SGHRS, CDR2 YFSETQ. This CDR3 region has 15 residues. V lost 3 bases and J lost 1, with 13 bases in between. This chain's CDR3 is CASSSGAAWNTEAFF. The CDR3 DNA sequence: TGCGCCAGCAGCTCGGGGGCGGCATGGAACACTGAAGCTTTCTTT. The full variable domain, its missing parts supplied by reference TRBV5-1 and TRBJ1-1, is KAGVTQTPRYLIKTRGQQVTLSCSPISGHRSVSWYQQTPGQGLQFLFEYFSETQRNKGNFPGRFSGRQFSNSRSEMNVSTLELGDSALYLCASSSGAAWNTEAFFGQGTRLTVV.

This clone was recorded only once. DNA of the CDR3: TGTGCCAGCAAATACCAAGGGAGGCCAGATACGCAGTATTTT. This translates into CASKYQGRPDTQYF. The chain employs TRBV27 and TRBJ2-3; D possibly corresponds to TRBD2 (6 bases). This CDR3 has 14 amino acids. V dropped 7 bases and J dropped 4 bases, with 15 bases sitting between them. The germline V gene encodes CDR1 MNHEY and CDR2 SMNVEV (reference sequence).

The V gene is TRBV11-3, the J gene TRBJ2-1, with D unresolved. The V gene's germline CDR1 is SGHNT and CDR2 YENEEA. With 5 bases removed from V and 6 bases from J, the gap between germline ends came to 11 bases. This CDR3 has 13 residues. Here the CDR3 DNA reads TGTGCCAGCAGCGAGACAAGAGGCAATGAGCAGTTCTTC. This translates into CASSETRGNEQFF.

The J gene is TRBJ2-1, the V gene TRBV7-3; 10 bases are a match to TRBD1. The germline V gene has CDR1 SGHTA and CDR2 FQGTGA. Trimming at V came to 2 bases and at J to 6 bases, leaving 4 bases not matched to a gene. CDR3 size: 15 residues. DNA of the CDR3: TGTGCCAGCAGCTTAGGGACAGGGGAGGTCAATGAGCAGTTCTTC. It yields the protein CASSLGTGEVNEQFF.

The chain is built from TRBV19 and TRBJ2-1, with 8 bases identical to TRBD1. The CDR3 sequence is 13 residues long. Germline V CDR1 and CDR2: LNHDA, SQIVND (reference sequence). V lost 3 bases to trimming and J lost 6 bases; unmatched junction nucleotides: 1. For the CDR3, the DNA is TGTGCCAGTAGTATCGGGACAGGCAATGAGCAGTTCTTC. Protein sequence: CASSIGTGNEQFF.

The V and J genes are TRBV11-3 and TRBJ2-6, with TRBD1 matching over 8 bases. Germline values: CDR1 SGHNT, CDR2 YENEEA. This CDR3 spans 17 amino acids. The J segment lost 1 base and the V segment lost 8 bases, leaving 10 bases of the junction unmatched. In DNA, the CDR3 is TGTGCCAGCGGCCCAGGGGGCAGGCGATCTGGGGCCAACGTCCTGACTTTC. It specifies CASGPGGRRSGANVLTF.

This clone has a single count. V gene TRBV9 combines with J gene TRBJ1-2; D is unresolved. CDR3 length: 16 residues. Germline lookup yields CDR1 SGDLS and CDR2 YYNGEE. Trimming pared 2 bases from V and 5 bases from J, leaving 19 bases between. CDR3 DNA: TGTGCCAGCAGCGTCAGAGTGACGGGAAACGAGTATGGCTACACCTTC. It is translated as CASSVRVTGNEYGYTF.

The V gene is TRBV28, the J gene TRBJ2-2; TRBD2 matches at 7 bases. The CDR3 loop spans 15 amino acids. The junction had 11 bases not matched to a gene; V was cut back by 7 bases and J by 6 bases. Germline lookup yields CDR1 MDHEN and CDR2 SYDVKM. The CDR3 spells CASTPGGEGAGELFF. DNA for the CDR3: TGTGCCAGCACCCCCGGTGGGGAGGGCGCCGGGGAGCTGTTTTTT.

The chain uses TRBV11-2 and TRBJ1-1; D unresolved. V was trimmed by 1 base and J by 4 bases, leaving 7 bases between them. Germline CDR1 is SGHAT and CDR2 is FQNNGV. This CDR3 is built from 13 residues. The CDR3 DNA is TGTGCCAGCAGCTTAGGATCGGGCACTGAAGCTTTCTTT. It yields the protein CASSLGSGTEAFF.

The CDR3 region has the DNA TGTGCCTGGGCCCCCGGAGCAGTCTACGAGCAGTACTTC. Translated: CAWAPGAVYEQYF. The chain links TRBV30 to TRBJ2-5; D remains ambiguous. The J call may not be correct, given that the DNA end is closer to TRBJ2-7. In germline, CDR1 is GTSNPN, CDR2 SVGIG (reference sequence). CDR3 length equals 13 residues.

This clone was detected many times. The V call is TRBV11-1, the J call TRBJ1-1; D remains ambiguous. Trimming took off 2 bases at V and 10 bases at J, with 11 bases between the two ends. The V gene's germline CDR1 is SGHAT and CDR2 FQDESV (reference sequence). The CDR3 sequence is 12 residues long. The CDR3 sequence: CASSLNGGRAFF. CDR3 sequence (DNA): TGTGCCAGCAGCTTAAACGGAGGGAGAGCTTTCTTT.

The rearrangement joins TRBV7-6 to TRBJ1-3; D perhaps matches TRBD1 (6 bases). The CDR3 is 12 residues long. The germline V gene has CDR1 SGHVS and CDR2 FNYEAQ. V dropped 4 bases and J dropped 7 bases, with 8 bases sitting between them. The CDR3 nucleotides read TGTGCCAGCAGCTCGACAGGCAACACCATATATTTT. This encodes CASSSTGNTIYF.

This clone has only one observation. J is TRBJ2-1 and V is TRBV2; 10 nucleotides align to TRBD2. CDR1 is SNHLY, CDR2 FYNNEI, per germline. This CDR3 has 15 amino acids. V gave up 6 bases and J gave up 2 bases; unmatched junction bases: 4. The CDR3 region has the DNA TGTGCCAGCAGCAGGACTAGCGGAGCCTACAATGAGCAGTTCTTC. Protein sequence: CASSRTSGAYNEQFF.

This clone was counted only a few times. This chain links TRBV19 with TRBJ1-5; TRBD1 matches 8 bases. Germline assignment: CDR1 LNHDA and CDR2 SQIVND (reference sequence). The J segment lost 6 bases and the V segment lost 9 bases, leaving 4 bases of the junction unmatched. The CDR3 spans 12 residues. The chain's CDR3 is CASQGASQPQHF. Written as DNA, the CDR3 is TGTGCCAGCCAGGGGGCTAGTCAGCCCCAGCATTTT.

The rearrangement links TRBV19 to TRBJ1-4; possible D gene TRBD1, 5 bases. V shed 5 bases and J shed 8 bases, with 12 bases lying between them. Germline CDR1 is LNHDA and CDR2 is SQIVND (reference sequence). This CDR3 contains 13 residues. Here the CDR3 reads CASSPQGHEKLFF. The CDR3 DNA follows: TGTGCCAGTAGTCCCCAGGGTCACGAAAAACTGTTTTTT.

This chain joins TRBV18 and TRBJ2-2; TRBD2 aligns across 8 bases. Per the germline V gene, CDR1 is KGHSH and CDR2 is LQKENI. V dropped 5 bases and J dropped 6; count of bases not matched to a gene: 8. The CDR3 extends over 15 amino acids. DNA of the CDR3: TGTGCCAGCTCAACCGGGACTAGGGGTGCCGGGGAGCTGTTTTTT. It is translated as CASSTGTRGAGELFF.

CDR3 in amino acids: CASSVSSRDSTYEQYF. In DNA form, the CDR3 reads TGTGCCAGCAGCGTATCTTCCCGGGACAGTACCTACGAGCAGTACTTC. V gene TRBV7-3 combines with J gene TRBJ2-7; 7 bases are a match to TRBD1. V shed 5 bases and J 2 bases; nucleotides not matched to a gene: 12. This CDR3 has 16 amino acids. CDR1 SGHTA and CDR2 FQGTGA come from the germline V gene. Variable domain in full (rest from reference TRBV7-3 and TRBJ2-7): GAGVSQTPSNKVTEKGKYVELRCDPISGHTALYWYRQSLGQGPEFLIYFQGTGAADDSGLPNDRFFAVRPEGSVSTLKIQRTERGDSAVYLCASSVSSRDSTYEQYFGPGTRLTVT.

The V and J genes are TRBV29-1 and TRBJ2-5; D possibly corresponds to TRBD2 (6 bases). V lost 8 bases and J 4 bases, leaving 14 bases between the germline ends. CDR1 is SQVTM, CDR2 ANQGSEA, per germline. The CDR3 length is 12 residues. The CDR3 coding sequence is TGCAGCACAACACAGGAGGGAGAGACCCAGTACTTC. It codes for CSTTQEGETQYF.